This is a list of T cell receptor beta chains from one sample in a study of cytomegalovirus exposure and HLA in healthy donors. Produced via immunoSEQ multiplex PCR; TCRdb's table is partial and in-frame only. The table shows roughly 130,000 clones, with 80% to 90% occurring only once. Sequencing was performed on PBMCs. The receptors stem from a woman in her late teens or twenties in good health and CMV-seropositive. CDR3s include the opening cysteine and the closing phenylalanine or tryptophan. The order of the fields is V gene, J gene, clone size, D gene, CDR3 protein, CDR3 DNA. A D gene is named only where the DNA matches it firmly. Clone size is not always given. Where it is, it says once, few, many or a class for expanded clones.

V: TRBV9
J: TRBJ2-3
size: -
D: TRBD2
CDR3: CASSVGSLLAGGLEDTQYF
DNA: TGTGCCAGCAGCGTTGGATCTTTACTAGCGGGGGGGCTGGAAGATACGCAGTATTTT

V: TRBV5-1
J: TRBJ2-2
size: -
D: TRBD1
CDR3: CASSRTEDRDIGELFF
DNA: TGCGCCAGCAGCCGGACTGAGGACAGGGACATCGGGGAGCTGTTTTTT

V: TRBV28
J: TRBJ1-1
size: -
D: TRBD1
CDR3: CASSFLLGTGAPDTEAFF
DNA: TGTGCCAGCAGTTTTCTGTTAGGGACAGGGGCGCCAGACACTGAAGCTTTCTTT

V: TRBV6-1
J: TRBJ2-3
size: once
D: TRBD1
CDR3: CASSEGGQGYTDTQYF
DNA: TGTGCCAGCAGTGAAGGTGGACAGGGGTACACAGATACGCAGTATTTT

V: TRBV5-4
J: TRBJ2-1
size: -
D: -
CDR3: CASRPSGGNEQFF
DNA: TGTGCCAGCAGACCCTCGGGTGGGAATGAGCAGTTCTTC

V: TRBV27
J: TRBJ2-2
size: -
D: TRBD2
CDR3: CASSAGTSGGLNTGELFF
DNA: TGTGCCAGCAGCGCCGGGACTAGCGGGGGACTTAACACCGGGGAGCTGTTTTTT

V: TRBV5-1
J: TRBJ2-1
size: -
D: TRBD2
CDR3: CASRTRLAGEGDNEQFF
DNA: TGCGCCAGCAGGACAAGACTAGCCGGAGAAGGGGACAATGAGCAGTTCTTC

V: TRBV7-6
J: TRBJ2-2
size: -
D: TRBD1
CDR3: CASSPGQGVVGELFF
DNA: TGTGCCAGCAGCCCTGGACAGGGGGTTGTAGGGGAGCTGTTTTTT

V: TRBV7-9
J: TRBJ2-7
size: -
D: TRBD2
CDR3: CASSPPGLAGEEQYF
DNA: TGTGCCAGCAGCCCCCCGGGACTAGCGGGGGAGGAGCAGTACTTC

V: TRBV13
J: TRBJ2-3
size: -
D: -
CDR3: CASSEGGDTQYF
DNA: TGTGCCAGCAGCGAAGGAGGAGATACGCAGTATTTT

V: TRBV5-4
J: TRBJ2-2
size: -
D: TRBD2
CDR3: CASSFRGGGELFF
DNA: TGTGCCAGCAGCTTCCGGGGGGGTGGGGAGCTGTTTTTT

V: TRBV30
J: TRBJ1-2
size: -
D: -
CDR3: CAWSAGTYKANYGYTF
DNA: TGTGCCTGGAGTGCCGGGACATACAAAGCTAACTATGGCTACACCTTC

V: TRBV5-1
J: TRBJ2-3
size: -
D: TRBD2
CDR3: CASSLVGGSTDTQYF
DNA: TGCGCCAGCAGCTTGGTCGGGGGGTCCACAGATACGCAGTATTTT

V: TRBV7-2
J: TRBJ2-7
size: -
D: -
CDR3: CASSFTSSYEQYF
DNA: TGTGCCAGCAGCTTTACTAGTTCCTACGAGCAGTACTTC

V: TRBV2
J: TRBJ1-2
size: -
D: -
CDR3: CASRREGNYGYTF
DNA: TGTGCCAGCCGACGGGAGGGTAACTATGGCTACACCTTC

V: TRBV28
J: TRBJ2-7
size: -
D: -
CDR3: CASLTTGGPSEQYF
DNA: TGTGCCAGCCTCACCACGGGGGGCCCCTCCGAGCAGTACTTC

V: TRBV29-1
J: TRBJ1-2
size: -
D: -
CDR3: CSVEGGEGYTF
DNA: TGCAGCGTTGAAGGAGGAGAGGGCTACACCTTC

V: TRBV28
J: TRBJ2-5
size: -
D: TRBD2
CDR3: CASTAGGRKRGETQYF
DNA: TGTGCCAGCACCGCGGGGGGGCGAAAAAGAGGGGAGACCCAGTACTTC

V: TRBV6-1
J: TRBJ2-5
size: -
D: TRBD2
CDR3: CASSELAGGIQETQYF
DNA: TGTGCCAGCAGTGAACTAGCGGGGGGCATACAAGAGACCCAGTACTTC

V: TRBV11-3
J: TRBJ2-5
size: -
D: -
CDR3: CASSNDWQETQYF
DNA: TGTGCCAGCAGCAACGACTGGCAAGAGACCCAGTACTTC

V: TRBV5-6
J: TRBJ2-3
size: -
D: TRBD2
CDR3: CASSLTLAVQGDTQYF
DNA: TGTGCCAGCAGCCTCACACTAGCGGTCCAGGGAGATACGCAGTATTTT

V: TRBV16
J: TRBJ1-1
size: few
D: TRBD1
CDR3: CASSQGQANTEAFF
DNA: TGTGCCAGCAGCCAAGGACAGGCCAACACTGAAGCTTTCTTT

V: TRBV5-1
J: TRBJ2-2
size: -
D: -
CDR3: CASSLGESGELFF
DNA: TGCGCCAGCAGCTTGGGGGAGTCCGGGGAGCTGTTTTTT

V: TRBV6-5
J: TRBJ1-2
size: -
D: -
CDR3: CASSYPGGLGGYTF
DNA: TGTGCCAGCAGTTACCCCGGGGGGCTGGGTGGCTACACCTTC

V: TRBV5-1
J: TRBJ2-5
size: -
D: TRBD2
CDR3: CASSPAGLAGGETQYF
DNA: TGCGCCAGCAGCCCTGCGGGACTAGCGGGGGGAGAGACCCAGTACTTC

V: TRBV12-1
J: TRBJ2-5
size: -
D: -
CDR3: CASSSNSETQYF
DNA: TGTGCCAGCAGCTCGAACTCGGAGACCCAGTACTTC

V: TRBV21-1
J: TRBJ2-7
size: once
D: -
CDR3: CASSKGDNGYEQYF
DNA: TGTGCCAGCAGCAAAGGGGACAATGGCTACGAGCAGTACTTC

V: TRBV5-1
J: TRBJ2-1
size: -
D: -
CDR3: CASSSRAGDIYEQFF
DNA: TGCGCCAGCAGCTCTCGGGCAGGGGATATCTATGAGCAGTTCTTC

V: TRBV5-1
J: TRBJ1-1
size: -
D: TRBD1
CDR3: CASSLQGAAEAFF
DNA: TGCGCCAGCAGCTTACAGGGGGCCGCTGAAGCTTTCTTT

V: TRBV10-3
J: TRBJ2-7
size: -
D: -
CDR3: CAISLQGYEQYF
DNA: TGTGCCATCAGTCTACAGGGCTACGAGCAGTACTTC

V: TRBV6-5
J: TRBJ2-3
size: -
D: -
CDR3: CASHDWEDTQYF
DNA: TGTGCCAGCCATGACTGGGAGGATACGCAGTATTTT

V: TRBV6-5
J: TRBJ2-7
size: once
D: TRBD2
CDR3: CASSHRLALSYEQYF
DNA: TGTGCCAGCAGCCATCGACTAGCTCTCTCCTACGAGCAGTACTTC

V: TRBV2
J: TRBJ2-3
size: -
D: -
CDR3: CASTPGGRSDTQYF
DNA: TGTGCCAGCACCCCGGGGGGCCGATCAGATACGCAGTATTTT

V: TRBV7-9
J: TRBJ1-5
size: few
D: TRBD1
CDR3: CASSQDRGNQPQHF
DNA: TGTGCCAGCAGCCAGGACAGGGGCAATCAGCCCCAGCATTTT

V: TRBV7-9
J: TRBJ2-7
size: -
D: TRBD2
CDR3: CSSSLGLVYEQYF
DNA: TGTTCCAGCAGCTTGGGACTAGTCTACGAGCAGTACTTC

V: TRBV6-5
J: TRBJ2-4
size: -
D: -
CDR3: CASRAGSFAKNIQYF
DNA: TGTGCCAGCAGGGCAGGCAGTTTCGCCAAAAACATTCAGTACTTC

V: TRBV28
J: TRBJ1-5
size: -
D: -
CDR3: CASSLGTNVPQHF
DNA: TGTGCCAGCAGTTTGGGCACGAACGTGCCCCAGCATTTT

V: TRBV28
J: TRBJ2-2
size: once
D: -
CDR3: CASSFSILPQGGELFF
DNA: TGTGCCAGCAGTTTTTCAATCCTCCCACAGGGTGGGGAGCTGTTTTTT

V: TRBV5-5
J: TRBJ2-1
size: -
D: TRBD1
CDR3: CASSWTGYNEQFF
DNA: TGTGCCAGCAGCTGGACAGGGTACAATGAGCAGTTCTTC

V: TRBV9
J: TRBJ2-1
size: once
D: TRBD2
CDR3: CASSPSGTTSYNEQFF
DNA: TGTGCCAGCAGCCCCTCCGGGACTACTTCCTACAATGAGCAGTTCTTC

V: TRBV7-9
J: TRBJ1-2
size: once
D: -
CDR3: CASSPIQGHYGYTF
DNA: TGTGCCAGCAGCCCTATACAGGGACACTATGGCTACACCTTC

V: TRBV7-9
J: TRBJ2-7
size: once
D: TRBD2
CDR3: CASSPRASGGYFPQKQYF
DNA: TGTGCCAGCAGCCCCCGGGCTAGCGGGGGATACTTCCCTCAGAAGCAGTACTTC

V: TRBV9
J: TRBJ1-5
size: once
D: -
CDR3: CASSVRERAYNQPQHF
DNA: TGTGCCAGCAGCGTAAGAGAGAGGGCCTACAATCAGCCCCAGCATTTT

V: TRBV6-5
J: TRBJ2-3
size: -
D: -
CDR3: CASSYSRGRSDTQYF
DNA: TGTGCCAGCAGTTACAGCAGGGGGAGGTCGGATACGCAGTATTTT

V: TRBV27
J: TRBJ1-4
size: -
D: -
CDR3: CASGQDSGYEKLFF
DNA: TGTGCCAGCGGCCAGGACAGCGGCTATGAAAAACTGTTTTTT

V: TRBV18
J: TRBJ2-3
size: -
D: TRBD1
CDR3: CASSPGQRTDTQYF
DNA: TGTGCCAGCTCACCGGGACAGAGAACAGATACGCAGTATTTT

V: TRBV7-3
J: TRBJ2-7
size: -
D: -
CDR3: CASSLRDTYEQYF
DNA: TGTGCCAGCAGCTTAAGGGACACCTACGAGCAGTACTTC

V: TRBV2
J: TRBJ2-2
size: -
D: -
CDR3: CASSAEAGANTGELFF
DNA: TGTGCCAGCAGTGCGGAGGCAGGCGCGAACACCGGGGAGCTGTTTTTT

V: TRBV6-6
J: TRBJ2-3
size: -
D: -
CDR3: CASSYGPLTDTQYF
DNA: TGTGCCAGCAGTTACGGGCCTCTCACAGATACGCAGTATTTT

V: TRBV2
J: TRBJ1-3
size: -
D: -
CDR3: CASSDSQSGNTIYF
DNA: TGTGCCAGCAGTGACAGTCAGTCTGGAAACACCATATATTTT

V: TRBV15
J: TRBJ1-5
size: -
D: -
CDR3: CATSRESKGILGSQPQHF
DNA: TGTGCCACCAGCAGAGAGAGTAAGGGCATCCTGGGGAGTCAGCCCCAGCATTTT

V: TRBV14
J: TRBJ1-2
size: -
D: -
CDR3: CASSQDRVDGYTF
DNA: TGTGCCAGCAGCCAAGACAGGGTAGATGGCTACACCTTC

V: TRBV5-6
J: TRBJ1-5
size: -
D: -
CDR3: CASSLSGGMSNQPQHF
DNA: TGTGCCAGCAGCTTGTCCGGGGGAATGAGCAATCAGCCCCAGCATTTT

V: TRBV19
J: TRBJ1-1
size: -
D: TRBD1
CDR3: CASSIEQGRGNTEAFF
DNA: TGTGCCAGTAGTATAGAACAGGGGCGCGGGAACACTGAAGCTTTCTTT

V: TRBV7-9
J: TRBJ1-4
size: -
D: TRBD1
CDR3: CSSSLAGQNNEKLFF
DNA: TGTTCCAGCAGCTTAGCGGGACAGAATAATGAAAAACTGTTTTTT

V: TRBV4-2
J: TRBJ2-5
size: few
D: TRBD1
CDR3: CASSRTGIQETQYF
DNA: TGTGCCAGCAGCCGGACAGGGATCCAAGAGACCCAGTACTTC

V: TRBV7-3
J: TRBJ2-1
size: few
D: TRBD1
CDR3: CASSHTGGLNGEQFF
DNA: TGTGCCAGCAGCCATACAGGGGGCTTGAATGGTGAGCAGTTCTTC